Each of the 5 T cell receptor beta chains below was sequenced from the same sample in a study of T cell repertoires in cytomegalovirus infection. Each CDR3 protein is one row after TCRdb ran MiXCR on the reads. The data contain about 740,000 distinct CDR3 sequences, 35% of them singletons. The sample consisted of PBMCs. These receptors came from a human donor in good health (CMV status not recorded). Some clones in this sample may be carry-over from other donors' samples.

This chain connects TRBV28 to TRBJ1-1, with 7 bases matching TRBD1. Germline V gene lookup returns CDR1 MDHEN and CDR2 SYDVKM. The CDR3 runs to 14 residues. V gave up 9 bases and J gave up 1 base; unmatched junction bases: 8. The CDR3 bases are TGTGCCAGTAGCTCTACAGGGGAGAACACTGAAGCTTTCTTT. The encoded protein is CASSSTGENTEAFF.

This clonotype was seen a few times. The rearrangement joins TRBV6-5 to TRBJ2-4; perhaps TRBD1 as D (6 bases). There are 15 residues in the CDR3. CDR1 and CDR2 (germline): MNHEY, SVGAGI. V was pared by 6 bases and J by 3 bases, with 15 bases between. CDR3 in amino acids: CASRSPRGNKNIQYF. In nucleotides, the CDR3 is TGTGCCAGCAGATCTCCCAGGGGCAACAAAAACATTCAGTACTTC.

The chain has TRBV5-4 and TRBJ2-3; 13 nucleotides align to TRBD2. This CDR3 comprises 17 residues. Germline CDR1 and CDR2: SGHNT and YYREEE (reference sequence). V gave up 5 bases and J gave up 2 bases; unmatched junction bases: 8. The CDR3 DNA sequence: TGTGCCAGCAGATTAGGACTAGCGGGGGTGCCCACAGATACGCAGTATTTT. This gives the protein CASRLGLAGVPTDTQYF.

The chain joins TRBV20-1 to TRBJ2-7; D ambiguous. The ends were cut back, 1 base at V and 3 bases at J, with 10 bases in the middle. Germline V gene sequence: CDR1 DFQATT, CDR2 SNEGSKA (reference sequence). This CDR3 comprises 13 residues. CDR3 residues: CSARVISGYEQYF. The CDR3 DNA follows: TGCAGTGCTAGAGTTATTAGTGGCTACGAGCAGTACTTC.

The V call is TRBV12-3 or TRBV12-4, the J call TRBJ1-2; D is possibly TRBD1 (5 bases). CDR3 length equals 15 residues. Trimming cost V 2 bases and J 1 base, with 11 bases left between them. The CDR3 nucleotides are TGTGCCAGCAGTTTAAAAAGGGGAGTTAACTATGGCTACACCTTC. Protein sequence: CASSLKRGVNYGYTF.